These 32 T cell receptor beta chains were all obtained from the same sample, sequenced in a study of T cell responses to AZD1222 COVID-19 vaccine. Only in-frame clones appear in the TCRdb table, and some are missing; sequencing was by immunoSEQ multiplex PCR. The table records 200,000 or so clones, around 93% of them present only once. The sample in question was peripheral blood, obtained on day 0 of AZD1222 vaccination. Receptor source: an adult in good health.

The chain recombines TRBV2 with TRBJ2-5, with 7 bases lining up with TRBD1. Germline CDR1 reads SNHLY; CDR2 reads FYNNEI. V was pared by 6 bases and J by 1 base, with 8 bases of the junction left unmatched. CDR3 size: 15 residues. CDR3 bases: TGTGCCAGCAGATCTACCCGGACAGGCCAAGAGACCCAGTACTTC. This codes for CASRSTRTGQETQYF.

The chain is built from TRBV6-1 and TRBJ2-1, with 9 nucleotides matching TRBD1. Germline V CDR1 and CDR2: MNHNS, SASEGT. Trimming cost V 5 bases and J 4 bases; bases outside gene matches: 9. There are 16 residues in the CDR3. This chain's CDR3 is CASSQGRDRVYNEQFF. The DNA of the CDR3 is TGTGCCAGCAGTCAAGGCCGGGACAGGGTTTACAATGAGCAGTTCTTC.

The chain has TRBV27 and TRBJ2-3; 12 bases are a match to TRBD2. This CDR3 comprises 18 residues. Losses at the gene ends were 9 bases for V and 4 bases for J; bases not matched to a gene: 17. CDR1 MNHEY and CDR2 SMNVEV come from the germline V gene (reference sequence). CDR3 coding DNA: TGTGCCAGTCTCCGACTAGCGGGAGTTCGTAGGAAGGCAGATACGCAGTATTTT. Its protein product is CASLRLAGVRRKADTQYF.

This clone was seen a handful of times. The V gene is TRBV29-1, the J gene TRBJ1-1, with a weak D call TRBD1 (5 bases). Trimming left V 4 bases short and J 11 bases short, with 17 bases between. Germline V lookup: CDR1 SQVTM, CDR2 ANQGSEA. CDR3 size: 12 residues. This CDR3 is CSVGWDPNGAFF. CDR3 nucleotide sequence: TGCAGCGTTGGTTGGGACCCAAATGGGGCTTTCTTT.

The V gene is TRBV19, the J gene TRBJ1-2, with D possibly matching TRBD1 (5 bases). The germline gives CDR1 LNHDA, CDR2 SQIVND (reference sequence). The CDR3 has 15 residues. V lost 3 bases, J lost 0 bases, and 11 bases lay in between. The CDR3 loop is CASSIGDGTNYGYTF. CDR3 in DNA: TGTGCCAGTAGTATTGGGGACGGAACTAACTATGGCTACACCTTC.

The chain couples TRBV30 to TRBJ2-7; 8 bases agree with TRBD2. The CDR3 contains 17 residues. The germline gives CDR1 GTSNPN, CDR2 SVGIG (reference sequence). V lost 0 bases and J lost 3; bases outside the gene matches: 13. CDR3 amino acids: CAWSVRSSGGPVYEQYF. The CDR3 DNA is TGTGCCTGGAGTGTACGTTCCTCGGGGGGGCCTGTCTACGAGCAGTACTTC.

The V and J genes are TRBV28 and TRBJ1-5; D is uncertain. Germline V gene lookup returns CDR1 MDHEN and CDR2 SYDVKM. The CDR3 has 15 residues. V gave up 3 bases and J gave up 7 bases, with 16 bases separating them. The CDR3 sequence is CASSFSQGRPQPQHF. The CDR3 DNA sequence: TGTGCCAGCAGTTTTTCCCAAGGACGGCCCCAGCCCCAGCATTTT.

This chain uses TRBV20-1 with TRBJ2-1, with D possibly TRBD2 on 5 matching bases. This CDR3 spans 14 amino acids. V dropped 3 bases and J dropped 3 bases, with 12 bases sitting between them. From germline, CDR1 is DFQATT and CDR2 SNEGSKA (reference sequence). This chain's CDR3 is CSASSVANYNEQFF. The CDR3 DNA reads TGCAGTGCTAGTTCGGTAGCGAACTACAATGAGCAGTTCTTC.

This chain links TRBV27 with TRBJ1-5; D unclear. The CDR3 totals 13 residues. Trimming pared 5 bases from V and 6 bases from J, leaving 11 bases between. From germline, CDR1 is MNHEY and CDR2 SMNVEV (reference sequence). The CDR3 coding sequence is TGTGCCAGCAGTCTCGCCGTGGGTCAGCCCCAGCATTTT. Translated: CASSLAVGQPQHF.

The chain joins TRBV9 to TRBJ2-2, with 9 bases identical to TRBD2. Germline CDR1 reads SGDLS; CDR2 reads YYNGEE. V gave up 2 bases and J gave up 4 bases; unmatched junction bases: 3. The CDR3 is 15 residues long. CDR3 DNA sequence: TGTGCCAGCAGCGTTAGCGGGAGCGTCACCGGGGAGCTGTTTTTT. Translation gives CASSVSGSVTGELFF. The full variable domain, with the rest looked up from reference TRBV9 and TRBJ2-2, is DSGVTQTPKHLITATGQRVTLRCSPRSGDLSVYWYQQSLDQGLQFLIQYYNGEERAKGNILERFSAQQFPDLHSELNLSSLELGDSALYFCASSVSGSVTGELFFGEGSRLTVL.

The V call is TRBV19, the J call TRBJ1-5; D might be TRBD1 (6 bases). This CDR3 is built from 15 residues. V lost 4 bases to trimming and J lost 10 bases, with 20 bases between them. Germline CDR1 LNHDA, CDR2 SQIVND (reference sequence). The CDR3 DNA is TGTGCCAGTAGTACATGGCGGGGGGGCCAGGGTCCCCAGCATTTT. Amino acids: CASSTWRGGQGPQHF.

This chain uses TRBV3-1 (or the pseudogene TRBV3-2) with TRBJ1-4; possibly TRBD1 for D (6 bases). Per the germline V gene, CDR1 is LGHDT and CDR2 is YNNKEL (reference sequence). The CDR3 covers 14 residues. V lost 7 bases and J 1 base, leaving 10 bases between the germline ends. In nucleotides, the CDR3 is TGTGCCAGCAAGACGGGACAAACTAATGAAAAACTGTTTTTT. It encodes CASKTGQTNEKLFF.

The V call is TRBV4-1, the J call TRBJ2-1, with 9 bases fitting TRBD2. Germline-derived CDR1 and CDR2 are MGHRA and YSYEKL. The CDR3 has 17 amino acids. Trimming cost V 3 bases and J 3 bases; bases outside gene matches: 9. CDR3 loop: CASSQDSGSLVYNEQFF. For the CDR3, the DNA is TGCGCCAGCAGCCAGGATAGCGGGAGCTTGGTCTACAATGAGCAGTTCTTC.

As DNA, the CDR3 is TGTGCCACCAGCAGAGATCCCCACGGACAGTCCTACGAGCAGTACTTC. Protein product: CATSRDPHGQSYEQYF. This chain joins TRBV15 and TRBJ2-7; weak D call: TRBD1 (6 bases). This CDR3 is built from 16 residues. Per germline, CDR1 LNHNV and CDR2 YYDKDF (reference sequence). Trimming shortened V by 0 bases and J by 1 base, and 13 bases separated the two germline ends.

The V call is TRBV12-5, the J call TRBJ1-2, with 9 nucleotides matching TRBD1. The length of the CDR3 is 13 residues. Trimming took 5 bases from V and 8 from J; bases not matched to a gene: 6. Germline assignment: CDR1 LGHNT and CDR2 FRNRAP. The CDR3 region is CASGPTGGDGYTF. For the CDR3, the DNA is TGTGCTAGTGGTCCGACAGGGGGAGACGGCTACACCTTC.

The chain joins TRBV5-1 to TRBJ1-2, with 7 bases matching TRBD1. Germline CDR1 SGHRS, CDR2 YFSETQ. The CDR3 is 16 amino acids. J was trimmed by 2 bases and V by 0 bases; bases with no gene match: 7. In nucleotides, the CDR3 is TGCGCCAGCAGCTTGGGTCCGATAGGGGGCAACTATGGCTACACCTTC. Translating gives CASSLGPIGGNYGYTF.

The V call is TRBV28, the J call TRBJ1-5; the D gene is possibly TRBD1 (6 bases). In germline, CDR1 is MDHEN, CDR2 SYDVKM. Between the trimmed V and J ends, which lost 6 bases and 7 bases, there was a span of 16 bases. This CDR3 contains 14 residues. DNA of the CDR3: TGTGCCAGCAGGAACTTACAGGGCGGACAGCCCCAGCATTTT. It encodes CASRNLQGGQPQHF.

The chain joins TRBV15 to TRBJ2-2, with 7 bases that match TRBD1. Germline V CDR1 and CDR2: LNHNV, YYDKDF (reference sequence). The J segment lost 8 bases and the V segment lost 1 base, leaving 7 bases of the junction unmatched. CDR3 length equals 15 residues. The CDR3 sequence is CATSRARQGRGELFF. CDR3 bases: TGTGCCACCAGCAGAGCACGACAGGGAAGGGGGGAGCTGTTTTTT. Combining the CDR3 with reference TRBV15 and TRBJ2-2 gives the whole variable domain DAMVIQNPRYQVTQFGKPVTLSCSQTLNHNVMYWYQQKSSQAPKLLFHYYDKDFNNEADTPDNFQSRRPNTSFCFLDIRSPGLGDTAMYLCATSRARQGRGELFFGEGSRLTVL.

The chain links TRBV4-2 to TRBJ2-7; 12 positions agree with TRBD1. V gave up 4 bases and J gave up 5 bases; unmatched junction bases: 3. Per the germline V gene, CDR1 is LGHNA and CDR2 is YNFKEQ. The CDR3 totals 14 residues. CDR3 coding DNA: TGTGCCAGCAGCCCGGGACAGGGGGCCGACGAGCAGTACTTC. This translates into CASSPGQGADEQYF.

This chain links TRBV28 with TRBJ1-4, with D possibly being TRBD1 (5 bases). CDR1 MDHEN and CDR2 SYDVKM come from the germline V gene. The CDR3 loop spans 14 amino acids. V was trimmed by 5 bases and J by 8 bases, leaving 15 bases between them. This CDR3 is CASSLYRWREKLFF. The CDR3 nucleotides are TGTGCCAGCAGTCTATACAGGTGGAGGGAAAAACTGTTTTTT.

The chain combines TRBV11-2 with TRBJ1-6, with 8 bases fitting TRBD1. The V gene end was trimmed by 3 bases and the J gene end by 7 bases; junction bases not matched to a gene: 11. There are 17 residues in the CDR3. Looked up from germline, CDR1 is SGHAT and CDR2 is FQNNGV. CDR3: CASSFYATGVKNSPLHF. DNA for the CDR3: TGTGCCAGCAGCTTCTACGCGACAGGGGTGAAAAATTCACCCCTCCACTTT.

CDR3: CASRDTSGSTDTQYF. The CDR3 bases are TGTGCCAGCAGGGATACTAGCGGGAGCACAGATACGCAGTATTTT. The V call is TRBV2, the J call TRBJ2-3; 9 positions agree with TRBD2. Germline CDR1 SNHLY, CDR2 FYNNEI. This CDR3 contains 15 residues. The J segment lost 0 bases and the V segment lost 6 bases, leaving 4 bases of the junction unmatched.

The V call is TRBV28, the J call TRBJ2-3, with D possibly matching TRBD2 (5 bases). This CDR3 is built from 17 residues. With 4 bases removed from V and 2 bases from J, the gap between germline ends came to 19 bases. The germline V gene encodes CDR1 MDHEN and CDR2 SYDVKM. CDR3 sequence reads: CASSSLRLLDLTDTQYF. The CDR3 DNA follows: TGTGCCAGCAGTTCCCTCCGACTACTAGACCTCACAGATACGCAGTATTTT. Based on the CDR3 plus reference TRBV28 and TRBJ2-3, the full variable domain is DVKVTQSSRYLVKRTGEKVFLECVQDMDHENMFWYRQDPGLGLRLIYFSYDVKMKEKGDIPEGYSVSREKKERFSLILESASTNQTSMYLCASSSLRLLDLTDTQYFGPGTRLTVL.

V and J are TRBV7-3 and TRBJ1-1, with 10 bases matching TRBD1. V was clipped by 5 bases and J by 4 bases; unmatched bases: 10. Looked up from germline, CDR1 is SGHTA and CDR2 is FQGTGA. This CDR3 comprises 16 residues. The CDR3 loop is CASSIGAGTGATEAFF. Here the CDR3 DNA reads TGTGCCAGCAGCATCGGGGCGGGGACAGGGGCCACTGAAGCTTTCTTT.

The gene calls are TRBV4-2 and TRBJ1-5, with a tentative D call TRBD1 (6 bases). V lost 4 bases to trimming and J lost 3 bases, with 16 bases between them. Looked up from germline, CDR1 is LGHNA and CDR2 is YNFKEQ. CDR3 length equals 16 residues. CDR3 sequence reads: CASSPTTGGTNQPQHF. The CDR3 region has the DNA TGTGCCAGCAGCCCCACTACGGGGGGCACCAATCAGCCCCAGCATTTT.

The rearrangement joins TRBV28 to TRBJ2-7; perhaps TRBD2 as D (6 bases). The CDR3 length is 16 residues. Trimming left V 0 bases short and J 2 bases short, with 14 bases between. Germline-derived CDR1 and CDR2 are MDHEN and SYDVKM. The CDR3 sequence: CASSLWAGGRAYEQYF. The CDR3 region has the DNA TGTGCCAGCAGTTTATGGGCAGGAGGGCGGGCCTACGAGCAGTACTTC.

The V and J genes are TRBV10-3 and TRBJ2-1; TRBD2 matches 12 bases. This CDR3 is 16 amino acids long. The germline V gene has CDR1 ENHRY and CDR2 SYGVKD. Trimming removed 5 bases from V and 9 bases from J; junction bases left unmatched: 11. The CDR3 DNA sequence: TGTGCCATCAGTCTCCTGGCGACTAGCGGGAGAGGTGAGCAGTTCTTC. This sequence encodes CAISLLATSGRGEQFF.

The rearrangement links TRBV5-6 to TRBJ2-7, with a weak D call TRBD1 (5 bases). The germline V gene has CDR1 SGHDT and CDR2 YYEEEE. With 2 bases removed from V and 1 base from J, the gap between germline ends came to 16 bases. This CDR3 has 16 amino acids. CDR3 nucleotides: TGTGCCAGCAGCTTACGGTCTCAGGGTTGGTCCTACGAGCAGTACTTC. Its translation: CASSLRSQGWSYEQYF.

This chain links TRBV7-9 with TRBJ1-2, with a tentative D call TRBD1 (5 bases). The CDR3 is made up of 15 amino acids. Trimming stripped 7 bases from V and 3 bases from J, with 18 bases between. In germline, CDR1 is SEHNR, CDR2 FQNEAQ (reference sequence). The CDR3 loop reads CASTSRSREDYGYTF. For the CDR3, the DNA is TGTGCCAGCACCTCAAGATCCAGGGAAGACTATGGCTACACCTTC.

The chain recombines TRBV6-5 with TRBJ1-1, with no clear D. CDR1 and CDR2 from the germline V gene are MNHEY and SVGAGI. This CDR3 is 12 amino acids long. The ends were cut back, 6 bases at V and 1 base at J, with 6 bases in the middle. The chain's CDR3 is CASSLPNTEAFF. The CDR3 coding sequence is TGTGCCAGCAGCCTCCCGAACACTGAAGCTTTCTTT.

This clone was seen just once. The chain recombines TRBV9 with TRBJ2-3; D is ambiguous. V was cut by 2 bases and J by 2 bases, with 15 bases left in between. The CDR3 sequence is 16 residues long. CDR1 is SGDLS and CDR2 is YYNGEE in the germline V gene. CDR3 loop: CASSVRSAVLTDTQYF. The DNA of the CDR3 is TGTGCCAGCAGCGTCCGGTCGGCGGTGCTCACAGATACGCAGTATTTT.

This clone was seen just once. V and J are TRBV18 and TRBJ1-2, with 7 bases identical to TRBD1. Germline values: CDR1 KGHSH, CDR2 LQKENI. This CDR3 is built from 16 residues. V trimming: 3 bases; J trimming: 8 bases; junction bases outside the gene matches: 15. CDR3 DNA sequence: TGTGCCAGCTCACCCTCAACCCGGGACAGCCTTGGCGGCTACACCTTC. Residues: CASSPSTRDSLGGYTF.